The subject of this entry is one T cell receptor beta chain. Antigen: not known. TCR beta VDJ and CDR3 were profiled, and genomic DNA was the template. Using its own MiXCR run on the reads, TCRdb lists one record per CDR3 protein. Among 150,000 to 200,000 distinct CDR3 sequences, around half were seen once, and the ten largest hold roughly 1.2%. Patients who underwent sequencing had shown CD8+CD57+ cell expansion by flow cytometry. The germline CDR1 and CDR2 sequences are DFQATT and SNEGSKA (reference sequence). The CDR3 has 15 amino acids. J gave up 4 bases and V 4 bases, and 10 bases lay outside the gene matches. The data were taken from a study of CD8+CD57+ T cells in acquired aplastic anemia. Broader study findings: The study identified almost 30 CD8+ CDR3 sequences shared by patients and controls.

The receptor's source is a human donor with aplastic anemia. The sequencing sample was made of sorted CD4+, CD8+, or CD8+CD57+ T cells (not recorded which) from PBMCs. The chain links TRBV20-1 to TRBJ1-5, with 7 bases identical to TRBD1. This CDR3 reads CSATVVGTVNQPQHF. Here the CDR3 DNA reads TGCAGTGCTACCGTCGTGGGGACAGTTAATCAGCCCCAGCATTTT.